This TCR beta chain derives from a study of blood T cell repertoires in COVID-19. Study-level background: COVID-19 samples from acute and convalescent phases originated in the United States, Italy and Spain. T cells, B-cell-depleted T cells, or PBMCs supplied cDNA or gDNA.

V was shortened by 0 bases and J by 5 bases, with 16 bases between the two germline ends. In germline, CDR1 is KGHSH, CDR2 LQKENI. The CDR3 length is 16 residues. In the original processing: Amplification with reference gene primers provided the estimates of nucleated cell counts. Sequenced by immunoSEQ multiplex PCR; TCRdb stores in-frame clones only, minus some. The DNA gave D and trimming, while V, J and clone size come from that table. The table shows 68,000 or so clones, with about 74% occurring only once. The receptor comes from a human donor in a cohort sampled during active COVID-19. This chain connects TRBV18 to TRBJ2-5; D is undetermined. The sequenced sample was peripheral blood. The CDR3 region is CASSPPAVSHGETQYF. The CDR3 bases are TGTGCCAGCTCACCACCGGCGGTTTCACATGGGGAGACCCAGTACTTC.